The 27 T cell receptor beta chains presented below share a single source sample, sequenced in a study of PD-L1 blockade in urothelial cancer. Using immunoSEQ multiplex PCR, the repertoire was profiled, and TCRdb retains in-frame clones only, with some absent. The sample has some 29,000 clones, about 87% seen once. The sample in question was PBMCs, obtained around atezolizumab (anti-PD-L1) treatment. These TCRs come from a man aged 45 to 65 with urothelial cancer.

The CDR3 nucleotides read TGTGCCAGCAGCCCTACTAGCGGGGGGGCCAATGAGACCCAGTACTTC. It encodes CASSPTSGGANETQYF. The rearrangement links TRBV6-7 to TRBJ2-5, with 13 nucleotides matching TRBD2. Being an ORF, TRBV6-7 has a function that is uncertain. The CDR3 consists of 16 residues. With V trimmed by 6 bases and J by 5 bases, 9 bases remained unmatched.

The V call is TRBV19, the J call TRBJ1-1, with D perhaps TRBD1 (6 bases). V was shortened by 4 bases and J by 6 bases, with 9 bases between the two germline ends. CDR3 length equals 12 residues. Germline loops: CDR1 LNHDA, CDR2 SQIVND (reference sequence). The DNA for the CDR3 is TGTGCCAGTAGTACAGACAGGTCTGAAGCTTTCTTT. Translation gives CASSTDRSEAFF.

The chain couples TRBV6-5 to TRBJ2-2, with a possible D match to TRBD1 (5 bases). This CDR3 comprises 14 residues. The ends were cut back, 4 bases at V and 1 base at J, with 7 bases in the middle. Germline loops: CDR1 MNHEY, CDR2 SVGAGI. CDR3: CASSFRGNTGELFF. For the CDR3, the DNA is TGTGCCAGCAGTTTTAGGGGGAACACCGGGGAGCTGTTTTTT.

The chain carries TRBV18 and TRBJ2-2; a possible D gene is TRBD2 (5 bases). The CDR3 length is 15 residues. CDR1 and CDR2 (germline): KGHSH, LQKENI. V lost 3 bases, J lost 1 base, and 9 bases lay in between. Here the CDR3 reads CASSPRAENTGELFF. The CDR3 coding sequence is TGTGCCAGCTCACCGAGGGCGGAGAACACCGGGGAGCTGTTTTTT.

The table lists this clone with a count of one. The gene calls are TRBV4-2 and TRBJ1-2; D call uncertain. The germline gives CDR1 LGHNA, CDR2 YNFKEQ. The V end lost 5 bases, the J end lost 4 bases, and 14 bases lay between the germline ends. The CDR3 loop spans 14 amino acids. The CDR3 loop reads CASSEQAAVYGYTF. CDR3 nucleotides: TGTGCCAGCAGCGAGCAGGCTGCCGTCTATGGCTACACCTTC.

The J gene is TRBJ2-3, the V gene TRBV19; D perhaps matches TRBD1 (6 bases). In germline, CDR1 is LNHDA, CDR2 SQIVND (reference sequence). The germline V and J ends were trimmed by 4 bases and 2 bases, with 10 bases remaining between them. The CDR3 is 14 residues long. CDR3 protein: CASSTTGSTDTQYF. CDR3 in DNA: TGTGCCAGTAGTACGACAGGATCCACAGATACGCAGTATTTT.

The chain employs TRBV18 and TRBJ2-3; D gene uncertain. Trimming shortened V by 2 bases and J by 9 bases, and 9 bases separated the two germline ends. Germline V gene lookup returns CDR1 KGHSH and CDR2 LQKENI. This CDR3 is 12 amino acids long. The CDR3 sequence is CASSPSRPTQYF. The CDR3 DNA follows: TGTGCCAGCTCACCATCTAGGCCCACGCAGTATTTT.

This clone has only one observation. This chain links TRBV18 with TRBJ2-3, with 12 positions matching TRBD2. Germline CDR1 is KGHSH and CDR2 is LQKENI. The CDR3 covers 17 residues. V lost 1 base and J lost 0; bases outside the gene matches: 2. This CDR3 reads CASSPQTSGGSTDTQYF. CDR3 bases: TGTGCCAGCTCACCACAGACTAGCGGGGGCAGCACAGATACGCAGTATTTT. Together with reference TRBV18 and TRBJ2-3, the CDR3 gives the full variable domain: NAGVMQNPRHLVRRRGQEARLRCSPMKGHSHVYWYRQLPEEGLKFMVYLQKENIIDESGMPKERFSAEFPKEGPSILRIQQVVRGDSAAYFCASSPQTSGGSTDTQYFGPGTRLTVL.

The CDR3 here is CASRYSYEQYF. As DNA, the CDR3 is TGTGCCAGCAGATACTCCTACGAGCAGTACTTC. The rearrangement uses TRBV13 and TRBJ2-7; no clear D gene. V was clipped by 6 bases and J by 0 bases, with 3 bases between them. CDR1 PRHDT and CDR2 FYEKMQ come from the germline V gene (reference sequence). CDR3 length equals 11 residues.

CDR3 DNA sequence: TGTGCCAGCAGCTTGAATGGGGTAGCGAGGGAGACCCAGTACTTC. It translates to CASSLNGVARETQYF. The chain recombines TRBV5-5 with TRBJ2-5; a possible D gene is TRBD2 (5 bases). CDR1 and CDR2 (germline): SGHKS, YYEKEE (reference sequence). The CDR3 length is 15 residues. The V gene lost 1 base and the J gene lost 5 bases, with 15 bases spanning the gap.

J is TRBJ2-7 and V is TRBV19; 10 positions agree with TRBD1. Trimming took 5 bases from V and 5 from J; bases not matched to a gene: 9. The CDR3 contains 15 residues. Germline lookup yields CDR1 LNHDA and CDR2 SQIVND (reference sequence). The CDR3 loop is CASSLPGQGRHEQYF. The CDR3 DNA reads TGTGCCAGTAGTTTACCGGGACAGGGGCGCCACGAGCAGTACTTC.

V gene TRBV4-1 combines with J gene TRBJ2-5; 10 bases are a match to TRBD2. This CDR3 comprises 15 residues. Germline CDR1 reads MGHRA; CDR2 reads YSYEKL. V shed 7 bases, J shed 4 bases, and the junction held 9 bases outside the gene matches. CDR3 sequence (DNA): TGCGCCAGCAATCGGCTAGCGGGAGTAGGAGAGACCCAGTACTTC. It specifies CASNRLAGVGETQYF.

This rearrangement joins TRBV7-9 to TRBJ2-1; TRBD2 aligns across 13 bases. Per the germline V gene, CDR1 is SEHNR and CDR2 is FQNEAQ (reference sequence). V was clipped by 3 bases and J by 8 bases; unmatched bases: 4. The CDR3 has 15 residues. In DNA form, the CDR3 reads TGTGCCAGCAGCTTTAGGACTAGCGGGAGCCATGAGCAGTTCTTC. This codes for CASSFRTSGSHEQFF.

The rearrangement joins TRBV7-9 to TRBJ2-1; D perhaps matches TRBD2 (6 bases). This CDR3 is 17 amino acids long. The germline gives CDR1 SEHNR, CDR2 FQNEAQ (reference sequence). V was clipped by 0 bases and J by 8 bases, with 20 bases between them. The CDR3 here is CASSLAAKRVGTDEQFF. CDR3 sequence (DNA): TGTGCCAGCAGCTTAGCAGCCAAGCGGGTAGGAACGGATGAGCAGTTCTTC.

Here the CDR3 reads CASSLEGDEQFF. The DNA for the CDR3 is TGTGCCAGCAGCTTAGAAGGGGATGAGCAGTTCTTC. The V gene is TRBV7-9, the J gene TRBJ2-1; TRBD1 might be the D (5 bases). Trimming took off 1 base at V and 8 bases at J, with 6 bases between the two ends. This CDR3 comprises 12 residues. The germline CDR1 and CDR2 sequences are SEHNR and FQNEAQ (reference sequence).

The CDR3 loop reads CASSSRDRGAPGYGYTF. In nucleotides, the CDR3 is TGCGCCAGCAGCTCCCGGGACAGGGGCGCCCCTGGCTATGGCTACACCTTC. V gene TRBV5-1 combines with J gene TRBJ1-2, with TRBD1 matching over 10 bases. Looked up from germline, CDR1 is SGHRS and CDR2 is YFSETQ. The junction had 12 bases not matched to a gene; V was cut back by 3 bases and J by 4 bases. CDR3 size: 17 residues.

The V gene is TRBV12-5, the J gene TRBJ1-4; 11 bases are a match to TRBD1. Trimming took 6 bases from V and 7 from J; bases not matched to a gene: 16. The CDR3 is 18 residues long. In germline, CDR1 is LGHNT, CDR2 FRNRAP. CDR3: CASGQSRTGGIRGEKLFF. The CDR3 DNA follows: TGTGCTAGTGGCCAATCCCGGACAGGGGGCATTAGAGGTGAAAAACTGTTTTTT.

The chain combines TRBV14 with TRBJ2-5, with D perhaps TRBD2 (6 bases). Trimming removed 4 bases from V and 5 bases from J, with 11 bases in between. The CDR3 is made up of 13 amino acids. Per the germline V gene, CDR1 is SGHDN and CDR2 is FVKESK. The CDR3 nucleotides are TGTGCCAGCAGCCCGACTAGGGCGGAGACCCAGTACTTC. This encodes CASSPTRAETQYF.

CDR3 sequence: CAWRIDRLYGYTF. CDR3 nucleotide sequence: TGTGCCTGGAGGATCGACAGACTCTATGGCTACACCTTC. The chain has TRBV30 and TRBJ1-2, with TRBD1 as a possible D gene (5 bases). Germline CDR1 reads GTSNPN; CDR2 reads SVGIG (reference sequence). The CDR3 is made up of 13 amino acids. Trimming took off 3 bases at V and 4 bases at J, with 12 bases between the two ends.

CDR3 sequence reads: CATGGTQVYYGYTF. In DNA form, the CDR3 reads TGTGCCACGGGGGGGACCCAAGTTTACTATGGCTACACCTTC. V gene TRBV6-5 combines with J gene TRBJ1-2; the D gene is possibly TRBD1 (5 bases). Per the germline V gene, CDR1 is MNHEY and CDR2 is SVGAGI. This CDR3 region has 14 residues. Trimming cost V 10 bases and J 3 bases, with 18 bases left between them.

For the CDR3, the DNA is TGTGCCAGCAGCCGACAGGGGGTACCTGGAAACACCATATATTTT. Its translation is CASSRQGVPGNTIYF. V gene TRBV5-8 combines with J gene TRBJ1-3, with TRBD1 identical over 9 bases. The CDR3 covers 15 residues. Germline CDR1 is SGHTS and CDR2 is YDEGEE. The ends lost 4 bases at V and 2 bases at J; junction bases unmatched: 4.

The V gene is TRBV6-5, the J gene TRBJ2-7; 9 bases are shared with TRBD1. Germline V gene sequence: CDR1 MNHEY, CDR2 SVGAGI. The CDR3 is 15 residues long. With V trimmed by 2 bases and J by 4 bases, 6 bases remained unmatched. The CDR3 DNA sequence: TGTGCCAGCAGTTACCACTCGGACAGGGGTTACGAGCAGTACTTC. Its translation is CASSYHSDRGYEQYF.

The chain recombines TRBV2 with TRBJ1-5, with 7 bases that match TRBD1. The germline V gene has CDR1 SNHLY and CDR2 FYNNEI. CDR3 size: 15 residues. V lost 8 bases and J lost 2; bases outside the gene matches: 9. CDR3 sequence: CASGRQGGGNQPQHF. The CDR3 nucleotides read TGTGCCAGCGGCCGACAGGGAGGCGGCAATCAGCCCCAGCATTTT.

The chain links TRBV30 to TRBJ1-5; D is undetermined. Trimming pared 3 bases from V and 6 bases from J, leaving 12 bases between. CDR3 size: 13 residues. Looked up from germline, CDR1 is GTSNPN and CDR2 is SVGIG (reference sequence). The CDR3 nucleotides read TGTGCCTGGAGCTCAAAAACAACTCAGCCCCAGCATTTT. It specifies CAWSSKTTQPQHF. The entire variable domain, with the rest obtained from reference TRBV30 and TRBJ1-5, is as follows: SQTIHQWPATLVQPVGSPLSLECTVEGTSNPNLYWYRQAAGRGLQLLFYSVGIGQISSEVPQNLSASRPQDRQFILSSKKLLLSDSGFYLCAWSSKTTQPQHFGDGTRLSIL.

The gene calls are TRBV9 and TRBJ2-1; 7 bases align to TRBD2. In germline, CDR1 is SGDLS, CDR2 YYNGEE. The CDR3 runs to 13 residues. The junction had 3 bases not matched to a gene; V was cut back by 0 bases and J by 9 bases. CDR3 sequence (DNA): TGTGCCAGCAGCGTAGGACTAGCAAGTGAGCAGTTCTTC. It specifies CASSVGLASEQFF.

The DNA for the CDR3 is TGTGCCAGCAGTGAATACGGGACTAGCGGGGGTCGAGATACGCAGTATTTT. This gives the protein CASSEYGTSGGRDTQYF. This chain joins TRBV25-1 and TRBJ2-3; 14 nucleotides line up with TRBD2. Looked up from germline, CDR1 is MGHDK and CDR2 is SYGVNS. The CDR3 is 17 residues long. V shed 0 bases, J shed 5 bases, and the junction held 4 bases outside the gene matches.

For the CDR3, the DNA is TGTGCCAGCAGAAGGACAGGGGGCGCCGACTATGGCTACACCTTC. Translating gives CASRRTGGADYGYTF. The chain recombines TRBV6-4 with TRBJ1-2; 11 positions match TRBD1. Trimming removed 6 bases from V and 3 bases from J; junction bases left unmatched: 6. Per germline, CDR1 MRHNA and CDR2 SNTAGT. The length of the CDR3 is 15 residues.